This T cell receptor beta chain was identified during a study of shared clonotypes between healthy human individuals (dated by TCRdb to the early 2020s). At the level of the whole study: A couple of women and three men aged 18 to 49 years were included in the cohort. Per donor, leukapheresis produced somewhere between about 0.94 and 9 billion PBMCs. To estimate repertoire size and how much clonotypes are shared between individuals, the study performed deep sequencing of blood TCR repertoires from five healthy adults. For each donor, three plates each were used for CD4 naive and CD4 memory, two plates were used for CD8 naive, and one plate was used for CD8 memory. To increase sequencing depth and limit assay-specific biases, different laboratories used diverse techniques to prepare libraries and sequence TCR repertoires. The full study reports these points: The small number of donors limited the genetic and exposure-history diversity represented. Sampling was restricted to blood, and TCR repertoires in tissue are likely to differ from TCR repertoires in blood. About 5% of naive CD4, 3% to 4% of naive CD8, roughly 2.4% of memory CD4, and over 0.35% of memory CD8 clonotypes were shared across several donors. Larger estimated clonotype richness was generally found for naive subsets than for memory subsets. Rarefaction of sorted-subset datasets indicated incomplete sequencing despite the large sequencing depth. Pairwise subsampling indicated that sequencing depth was expected to affect the degree of clonotype sharing among donors. Compared with non-shared clonotypes, the clonotypes found in all four sorted-subset donors had higher generation probabilities.

To note about this clone: What this receptor recognizes is not known. There are no base qualities to consult, and no much larger clone falls within one base.

Using the deep immunoSEQ assay, multiplex PCR amplified TCR CDR3 regions from genomic DNA. For each cell subset, the extracted genomic DNA was distributed evenly across all wells of several immunoSEQ 96-well plates, and each plate served as one replicate. For sorted subsets, each replicate PCR was loaded with approximately 190 ng genomic DNA, equivalent to roughly 30,000 T cell genomes. Purified libraries were measured with a Qubit 3.0 fluorometer, size-checked on a Bioanalyzer 2100, and measured again with the KAPA Library Quantification kit. Every immunoSEQ 96-well plate was sequenced on a separate single-read 150-cycle Illumina NextSeq 550 flow cell. On the authors' methods: Because the immunoSEQ output included only junctional sequences and no quality scores, the filtering could not be the same as the filtering used for full-length reads. Sequences were annotated with PyIR, a Python wrapper for IgBLAST v1.9, and V/J genes and CDR3 were assigned using IMGT germline references. Any read was removed if the V/J assignment was weak (E-value above 1e-6), the CDR3 was missing, or the read contained stop codons, out-of-frame junctions, or ambiguous translated residues. A V3J clonotype was defined by an identical inferred V gene, J gene, and CDR3 amino acid sequence. Percentage overlap between repertoires was computed as shared unique clonotypes divided by the size of the smaller repertoire. RTK rarefaction, the Chao1 estimator, and Recon v2.1 estimates of unobserved clonotypes were used to assess repertoire richness. Generation probabilities for all TCRbeta clonotypes obtained by the gDNA method from a handful of donors were computed using OLGA. TCRdb obtained this table from immuneACCESS and retained in-frame rearrangements with V and J assigned. These tables miss some clones; where compared with another copy, unresolved V genes account for less than half of the shortfall, and the remainder is unexplained. D and trimming were read from the DNA, whereas the V and J calls and clone size are those reported in that table. In this sample the table shows approximately 2.5 million clones, 90% to 95% of which occur a single time. The ten largest clones represent about 0.13% of the sample.

The donors were healthy, HIV-negative adults with no recently reported acute infections or vaccinations. Every donor was a Caucasian adult living in Nashville, Tennessee, USA. CD4+ T cells were enriched by magnetic negative selection; naive cells were then positively selected on CD45RA, and the negative fraction formed the memory subset. Blood was obtained by leukapheresis, after which PBMCs were separated by Ficoll-Histopaque density gradient centrifugation and cryopreserved in liquid nitrogen vapor phase. Analytical flow cytometry was used to check the purity and quantity of each magnetically sorted T cell population. From each sorted fraction, genomic DNA was isolated and quantified by UV absorbance on a Nanodrop 2000c. This TCR was recovered from a man in his late teens or twenties in good health. Sequencing was performed on naive CD4+ T cells sorted from blood. The sample's cell subset or site label, in plain terms: CD45RA+ positively selected.

The CDR3 reads as follows: CASSLGVAAYNEQFF. The nucleotide sequence is given as TGCGCCAGCAGCTTGGGGGTAGCGGCATACAATGAGCAGTTCTTC. The chain couples TRBV5-1 to TRBJ2-1; D gene: possibly TRBD2, on 6 matching bases. Per the germline V gene, SGHRS is the CDR1 and YFSETQ is the CDR2. The V end loses 0 bases and the J end loses 4 bases, and a stretch of 11 bases separates them. The CDR3 measures 15 amino acids from cysteine to phenylalanine. Here the CDR3 DNA is all that survives: 45 bases in frame from base 1.